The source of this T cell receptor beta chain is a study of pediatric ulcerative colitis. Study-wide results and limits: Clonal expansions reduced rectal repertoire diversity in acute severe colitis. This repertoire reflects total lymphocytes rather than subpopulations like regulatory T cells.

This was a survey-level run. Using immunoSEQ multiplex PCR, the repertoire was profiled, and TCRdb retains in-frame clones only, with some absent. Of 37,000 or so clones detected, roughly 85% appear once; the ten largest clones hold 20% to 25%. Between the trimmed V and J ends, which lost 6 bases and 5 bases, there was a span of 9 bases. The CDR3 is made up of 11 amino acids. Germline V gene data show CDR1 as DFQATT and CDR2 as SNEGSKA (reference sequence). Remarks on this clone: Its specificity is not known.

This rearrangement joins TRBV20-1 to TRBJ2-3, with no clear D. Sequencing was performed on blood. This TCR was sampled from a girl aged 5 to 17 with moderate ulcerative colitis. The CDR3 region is CSANRGDTQYF. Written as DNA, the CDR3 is TGCAGTGCGAACCGAGGAGATACGCAGTATTTT.